One sample yielded the 21 T cell receptor beta chains listed below, sequenced in a study of T cells in Graves' hyperthyroidism and ophthalmopathy. Amplified regions were TCR beta CDR3 sequences from RNA transcripts. First-round RT-PCR of the TCR CDR3 relied on the HTBI primer set. A single record per CDR3 protein comes from TCRdb applying MiXCR to the multiplex PCR reads. The sample carries fewer than 800,000 distinct CDR3 sequences, less than 20% recorded once. Sequences were obtained from blood. All receptors come from a man younger than 35 with Graves' hyperthyroidism.

This clonotype has just a few counts. The V and J genes are TRBV28 and TRBJ1-2; D possibly corresponds to TRBD1 (5 bases). CDR1 and CDR2 from the germline V gene are MDHEN and SYDVKM. Trimming removed 11 bases at V and 2 bases at J, with 18 bases between. The CDR3 is 14 residues long. The CDR3 region has the DNA TGTGCCGTCTCCGAATTGAAGGGGAACTATGGCTACACCTTC. It yields the protein CAVSELKGNYGYTF.

This clonotype occurred a few times. The chain uses TRBV18 and TRBJ2-3; 8 bases are shared with TRBD1. CDR3 length equals 15 residues. CDR1 and CDR2 from the germline V gene are KGHSH and LQKENI. V gave up 3 bases and J gave up 0 bases; unmatched junction bases: 2. This CDR3 is CASSPGQVSTDTQYF. The CDR3 DNA follows: TGTGCCAGCTCACCGGGACAGGTTAGCACAGATACGCAGTATTTT. Based on the CDR3 plus reference TRBV18 and TRBJ2-3, the full variable domain is NAGVMQNPRHLVRRRGQEARLRCSPMKGHSHVYWYRQLPEEGLKFMVYLQKENIIDESGMPKERFSAEFPKEGPSILRIQQVVRGDSAAYFCASSPGQVSTDTQYFGPGTRLTVL.

There are a few counts of this clonotype. The chain has TRBV19 and TRBJ2-5; TRBD1 matches at 8 bases. Trimming removed 3 bases from V and 2 bases from J; junction bases left unmatched: 8. The CDR3 totals 16 residues. The germline CDR1 and CDR2 sequences are LNHDA and SQIVND (reference sequence). CDR3 region: CASSIGADRGQETQYF. The CDR3 DNA sequence: TGTGCCAGTAGTATCGGGGCTGACAGGGGACAAGAGACCCAGTACTTC. Full variable domain (rest looked up from reference TRBV19 and TRBJ2-5): DGGITQSPKYLFRKEGQNVTLSCEQNLNHDAMYWYRQDPGQGLRLIYYSQIVNDFQKGDIAEGYSVSREKKESFPLTVTSAQKNPTAFYLCASSIGADRGQETQYFGPGTRLLVL.

V gene TRBV27 combines with J gene TRBJ2-2; 9 bases align to TRBD1. The trim removed 8 bases at V and 5 bases at J, leaving 12 bases unmatched. This CDR3 region has 16 residues. Germline CDR1 is MNHEY and CDR2 is SMNVEV (reference sequence). This CDR3 reads CASASSGTGTTGELFF. Here the CDR3 DNA reads TGTGCCAGCGCCTCATCCGGGACAGGGACGACCGGGGAGCTGTTTTTT.

The chain has TRBV20-1 and TRBJ1-2; D uncertain. V lost 4 bases and J lost 6, with 15 bases in between. This CDR3 region has 13 residues. CDR1 and CDR2 (germline): DFQATT, SNEGSKA (reference sequence). In DNA, the CDR3 is TGCAGTGCTAACCGTGGGGTGGTGGATGGCTACACCTTC. Encoded protein: CSANRGVVDGYTF.

This clonotype was seen many times. The rearrangement links TRBV28 to TRBJ2-3, with 7 bases matching TRBD2. The length of the CDR3 is 15 residues. Germline V gives CDR1 MDHEN, CDR2 SYDVKM. After removal of 1 base from V and 2 bases from J, the junction contained 3 bases not matched to a gene. CDR3 in DNA: TGTGCCAGCAGTTTATACGGGAGGACCACAGATACGCAGTATTTT. Translating gives CASSLYGRTTDTQYF.

This clonotype was detected ten times or more. V and J are TRBV12-3 or TRBV12-4 and TRBJ1-1, with 8 nucleotides matching TRBD1. The CDR3 is 12 amino acids. Trimming removed 7 bases from V and 12 bases from J; junction bases left unmatched: 10. The DNA of the CDR3 is TGTGCCAGCACCCGTCAGGACAGGGTAACTTTCTTT. Residues: CASTRQDRVTFF.

In its sample, this clonotype was seen many times. V is TRBV30 and J is TRBJ2-1; D unclear. The CDR3 sequence is 12 residues long. Germline loops: CDR1 GTSNPN, CDR2 SVGIG (reference sequence). V shed 3 bases and J shed 10 bases, with 13 bases lying between them. CDR3 coding DNA: TGTGCCTGGAGGGGTAGGGCGCGCGAGCAGTTCTTC. Residues: CAWRGRAREQFF.

This clonotype was picked up one time. This may be a read error: a much more frequent sequence differs by one nucleotide. V usage is TRBV11-2 and J usage is TRBJ2-1; D is undetermined. CDR3 length equals 12 residues. The germline CDR1 and CDR2 sequences are SGHAT and FQNNGV. The CDR3 is CASSQTRNERFF. CDR3 nucleotides: TGTGCCAGCAGTCAGACAAGGAATGAGCGGTTCTTC.

The chain employs TRBV28 and TRBJ2-3, with 10 bases identical to TRBD2. The trim removed 4 bases at V and 3 bases at J, leaving 7 bases unmatched. CDR3 length equals 16 residues. Germline assignment: CDR1 MDHEN and CDR2 SYDVKM. The CDR3 loop is CASSSLLAGWTDTQYF. CDR3 sequence (DNA): TGTGCCAGCAGTTCCCTACTAGCGGGATGGACAGATACGCAGTATTTT.

This clonotype came up many times. The rearrangement links TRBV7-2 to TRBJ2-5; tentative D call: TRBD2 (6 bases). The CDR3 runs to 13 residues. Trimming stripped 8 bases from V and 1 base from J, with 11 bases between. Looked up from germline, CDR1 is SGHTA and CDR2 is FQGNSA. CDR3 DNA sequence: TGTGCCAGCCGGACCGGGAGCCAAGAGACCCAGTACTTC. This gives the protein CASRTGSQETQYF. The full variable domain, with the rest looked up from reference TRBV7-2 and TRBJ2-5, is GAGVSQSPSNKVTEKGKDVELRCDPISGHTALYWYRQSLGQGLEFLIYFQGNSAPDKSGLPSDRFSAERTGGSVSTLTIQRTQQEDSAVYLCASRTGSQETQYFGPGTRLLVL.

The rearrangement links TRBV7-9 to TRBJ1-1, with 7 bases that match TRBD1. Germline V gene sequence: CDR1 SEHNR, CDR2 FQNEAQ (reference sequence). The ends lost 5 bases at V and 5 bases at J; junction bases unmatched: 17. The CDR3 covers 17 residues. The CDR3 loop reads CASSPTGTAVLDTEAFF. The CDR3 nucleotides read TGTGCCAGCAGCCCAACCGGGACAGCGGTTTTGGATACTGAAGCTTTCTTT.

V usage is TRBV30 and J usage is TRBJ1-3; no clear D. Germline assignment: CDR1 GTSNPN and CDR2 SVGIG (reference sequence). This CDR3 is 11 amino acids long. V was pared by 4 bases and J by 4 bases, with 5 bases between. CDR3 bases: TGTGCCTGGACGGAGGGAAACACCATATATTTT. It encodes CAWTEGNTIYF.

This clonotype occurred a few times. V is TRBV10-2 and J is TRBJ2-1, with TRBD2 matching 9 bases. CDR1 and CDR2 from the germline V gene are WSHSY and SAAADI. CDR3 length equals 16 residues. The ends lost 4 bases at V and 5 bases at J; junction bases unmatched: 9. CDR3 amino acids: CASSVKLAGQDNEQFF. CDR3 in DNA: TGCGCCAGCAGTGTAAAGCTAGCGGGACAAGACAATGAGCAGTTCTTC.

This chain joins TRBV5-6 and TRBJ2-7, with TRBD2 matching over 9 bases. CDR1 and CDR2 from the germline V gene are SGHDT and YYEEEE. This CDR3 contains 15 residues. Trimming at V came to 0 bases and at J to 6 bases, leaving 7 bases not matched to a gene. CDR3 bases: TGTGCCAGCAGCTTGGGGGGTAGCGGGAGTCGCGAGCAGTACTTC. Translated, it gives CASSLGGSGSREQYF. The whole variable domain, filled in from reference TRBV5-6 and TRBJ2-7, reads DAGVTQSPTHLIKTRGQQVTLRCSPKSGHDTVSWYQQALGQGPQFIFQYYEEEERQRGNFPDRFSGHQFPNYSSELNVNALLLGDSALYLCASSLGGSGSREQYFGPGTRLTVT.

This clonotype was counted ten times or more. The chain has TRBV18 and TRBJ1-5; D is ambiguous. The CDR3 extends over 14 amino acids. V lost 2 bases and J 2 bases, leaving 7 bases between the germline ends. Germline values: CDR1 KGHSH, CDR2 LQKENI. The CDR3 loop reads CASSPGMGNQPQHF. CDR3 nucleotide sequence: TGTGCCAGCTCACCAGGGATGGGCAATCAGCCCCAGCATTTT.

The genes are TRBV3-1 and TRBJ2-7; D possibly corresponds to TRBD2 (6 bases). This CDR3 has 15 residues. CDR1 and CDR2 (germline): LGHDT, YNNKEL (reference sequence). V was cut by 0 bases and J by 2 bases, with 11 bases left in between. CDR3: CASSQEGAGTYEQYF. CDR3 coding DNA: TGTGCCAGCAGCCAAGAAGGGGCGGGGACCTACGAGCAGTACTTC.

Details on this clonotype: A read error may explain this, as a much larger clone is one base away. The chain combines TRBV20-1 with TRBJ1-1; D not certain. The length of the CDR3 is 13 residues. Germline loops: CDR1 DFQATT, CDR2 SNEGSKA (reference sequence). The V end was cut by 1 base, the J end by 1 base, with 7 bases between. Written as DNA, the CDR3 is TGCAGTGCTAGAGTGGAAGCGAACACTGAAGCTTTCTTT. Translating gives CSARVEANTEAFF.

This clonotype came up a few times. The chain is built from TRBV5-1 and TRBJ2-1; maybe TRBD2 (5 bases). The CDR3 contains 15 residues. Looked up from germline, CDR1 is SGHRS and CDR2 is YFSETQ. With 1 base removed from V and 7 bases from J, the gap between germline ends came to 15 bases. The CDR3 region is CASSLSSAARNEQFF. The DNA for the CDR3 is TGCGCCAGCAGCTTGTCTTCAGCGGCCCGGAATGAGCAGTTCTTC.

This clonotype was seen a few times. This rearrangement joins TRBV9 to TRBJ1-6; 9 bases are shared with TRBD1. The trim removed 4 bases at V and 7 bases at J, leaving 6 bases unmatched. The CDR3 loop spans 15 amino acids. In germline, CDR1 is SGDLS, CDR2 YYNGEE. CDR3 in DNA: TGTGCCAGCAGCCCCCGGACAGGGGTAAATTCACCCCTCCACTTT. Residues: CASSPRTGVNSPLHF.

There are a few counts of this clonotype. This chain joins TRBV29-1 and TRBJ2-1; 7 bases line up with TRBD1. The ends lost 7 bases at V and 4 bases at J; junction bases unmatched: 4. Germline values: CDR1 SQVTM, CDR2 ANQGSEA. CDR3 size: 12 residues. The CDR3 DNA sequence: TGCAGCGGGCAGGGGGAGTACAATGAGCAGTTCTTC. Its protein is CSGQGEYNEQFF.